The rows below give T cell receptor beta chains drawn from one sample of a study of shared clonotypes between healthy human individuals. Sequenced by immunoSEQ multiplex PCR; TCRdb stores in-frame clones only, minus some. Here the sample spans 2 million to 2.5 million clones, roughly 92% being singletons. Sequencing input: naive CD4+ T cells from PBMCs. The origin of the receptors is a man younger than 35 in good health. Some clones in this sample may be carry-over from other donors' samples. Both conserved end residues are part of each CDR3. A D gene is named only where the DNA matches it firmly. The listing skips clone size in some rows; elsewhere it reads once, few, many or a size class.

size	V	D	J	DNA	CDR3
-	TRBV10-3	-	TRBJ1-2	TGTGCCATCAGTTCGGGGGGCATTGGCTACACCTTC	CAISSGGIGYTF
once	TRBV2	TRBD1	TRBJ2-7	TGTGCCAGCAGTGAAGGGGGCAGGGGGCTCTCCTACGAGCAGTACTTC	CASSEGGRGLSYEQYF
-	TRBV25-1	-	TRBJ2-6	TGTGCCAGCAGTGACGGACGTTACTCTGGGGCCAACGTCCTGACTTTC	CASSDGRYSGANVLTF
-	TRBV15	-	TRBJ2-7	TGTGCCACCAGCAGGGGGGGGACAGGACTGGGTGAGCAGTACTTC	CATSRGGTGLGEQYF
-	TRBV5-1	-	TRBJ1-3	TGCGCCAGCAGCTTCCTCGCGCTGAGCTCTGGAAACACCATATATTTT	CASSFLALSSGNTIYF
-	TRBV6-1	TRBD1	TRBJ2-1	TGTGCCAGCAGGCTGGGACAGGGGTACAATGAGCAGTTCTTC	CASRLGQGYNEQFF
-	TRBV29-1	TRBD1	TRBJ2-5	TGCAGCGTTGTGGGGGACAGGGCCCACTCAATACAAGAGACCCAGTACTTC	CSVVGDRAHSIQETQYF
once	TRBV5-1	TRBD1	TRBJ1-1	TGCGCCAGCAGCGAACCGGGACAGAGGAACACTGAAGCTTTCTTT	CASSEPGQRNTEAFF
-	TRBV6-5	TRBD1	TRBJ1-2	TGTGCCAGCAGAAGACAGGGACGCGGCTACACCTTC	CASRRQGRGYTF
-	TRBV13	-	TRBJ2-5	TGTGCCAGCATCCTAAGAGGAGGCGGGATTGGTGAGACCCAGTACTTC	CASILRGGGIGETQYF
-	TRBV5-1	TRBD1	TRBJ1-2	TGCGCCAGCAGCTTGGGTTTTCAGGGGGTTTATGGCTACACCTTC	CASSLGFQGVYGYTF
once	TRBV19	TRBD2	TRBJ2-2	TGTGCCAGTAGTATGAGGGAGGGGACCGGGGAGCTGTTTTTT	CASSMREGTGELFF
once	TRBV7-8	-	TRBJ2-4	TGTGCCAGCAGCTTAGCTGGGACCCTGGGCATTCAGTACTTC	CASSLAGTLGIQYF
-	TRBV2	-	TRBJ2-5	TGTGCCAGCAGTGAAGCGCATCGGCAGGGCAAAGGGACCCAGTACTTC	CASSEAHRQGKGTQYF
-	TRBV9	TRBD2	TRBJ2-7	TGTGCCAGCAGCCTTACTAGCGGGAGTGGGGACGAGCAGTACTTC	CASSLTSGSGDEQYF
-	TRBV25-1	TRBD1	TRBJ1-3	TGTGCCAGCAGTGAATATGGGGGACAGAATGCAAACACCATATATTTT	CASSEYGGQNANTIYF
-	TRBV28	TRBD1	TRBJ1-3	TGTGCCAGCAGTTTGGACAGGGCTCTTAGAGGAAACACCATATATTTT	CASSLDRALRGNTIYF
-	TRBV7-2	-	TRBJ1-1	TGTGCCAGCAGCCTAGTTGGGTGGGCAGAAGAAGCTTTCTTT	CASSLVGWAEEAFF
-	TRBV6-6	-	TRBJ2-2	TGTGCCAGCAGCCAGGGCACCGGGGAGCTGTTTTTT	CASSQGTGELFF
-	TRBV7-2	-	TRBJ2-2	TGTGCCAGCAGCTTATGGGGGGCCGGGGAGCTGTTTTTT	CASSLWGAGELFF
-	TRBV7-3	TRBD2	TRBJ2-7	TGTGCCAGCAGCGTAGGCCGAGGACTAGCGGGAGCAGGCGAGCAGTACTTC	CASSVGRGLAGAGEQYF
-	TRBV2	-	TRBJ1-1	TGTGCCAGCAGCCCTCAAGGGAACACTGAAGCTTTCTTT	CASSPQGNTEAFF
-	TRBV5-1	TRBD1	TRBJ2-3	TGCGCCAGCAGTCCGCAGGGGGCGCCCCCAGATACGCAGTATTTT	CASSPQGAPPDTQYF
-	TRBV21-1	-	TRBJ1-5	TGTGCCAGCAGCAAAGCGCGGGGGGCAGTCGGGGATCAGCCCCAGCATTTT	CASSKARGAVGDQPQHF
-	TRBV2	-	TRBJ1-4	TGTGCCAGCAGTCTCGGTAGTCCTAATGAAAAACTGTTTTTT	CASSLGSPNEKLFF
-	TRBV28	TRBD1	TRBJ2-7	TGTGCCAGCAGTTCGACAGGGGAGTGGAACGAGCAGTACTTC	CASSSTGEWNEQYF
-	TRBV6-1	-	TRBJ1-5	TGTGCCAGCATTCGCCGGGACAACAATCAGCCCCAGCATTTT	CASIRRDNNQPQHF
-	TRBV27	TRBD1	TRBJ2-4	TGTGCCAGCAGTTTACGTAGAACAGGACAGGGGGTAAACATTCAGTACTTC	CASSLRRTGQGVNIQYF
-	TRBV2	-	TRBJ2-2	TGTGCCATTCAAACAGGGTCCGCGAACACCGGGGAGCTGTTTTTT	CAIQTGSANTGELFF
-	TRBV7-9	-	TRBJ1-2	TGTGCCAGCAGCCCCCCCACTGGTTGGATGGGGGGCGGCTATGGCTACACCTTC	CASSPPTGWMGGGYGYTF
-	TRBV28	-	TRBJ2-3	TGTGCAGGGGGTCGTCGGGATACGCAGTATTTT	CAGGRRDTQYF
-	TRBV5-4	-	TRBJ2-7	TGTGCCAGCAGCTTGGAGAGGGGATCCTACGAACAGTACTTC	CASSLERGSYEQYF
-	TRBV5-6	TRBD1	TRBJ2-2	TGTGCCAGCAGCTCCGGGACAGGGGCCGTCGTAGAAACCGGGGAGCTGTTTTTT	CASSSGTGAVVETGELFF
-	TRBV4-1	-	TRBJ1-3	TGCGCCAGCAGCCAAGATGCTCGGGGGGCGCTTGGAAACACCATATATTTT	CASSQDARGALGNTIYF
-	TRBV6-5	TRBD1	TRBJ1-2	TGTGCCAGCAGTGGAGATGACAGGGGGAACTATGGCTACACCTTC	CASSGDDRGNYGYTF
-	TRBV7-9	-	TRBJ1-1	TGTGCCAGCAGCCAGCGGACGGAACTGAACACTGAAGCTTTCTTT	CASSQRTELNTEAFF
-	TRBV5-1	TRBD2	TRBJ2-7	TGCGCCAGCAGCTCGGGACTAGCGGGCGGAACTCTCTCCTACGAGCAGTACTTC	CASSSGLAGGTLSYEQYF
-	TRBV11-3	-	TRBJ2-1	TGTGCCAGCAGCTTAGATGGGGAAGAGCAGTTCTTC	CASSLDGEEQFF
-	TRBV28	-	TRBJ2-5	TGTGCCAGCAGTTTAGTAGGGCGGACGGGTAGGGAGACCCAGTACTTC	CASSLVGRTGRETQYF
-	TRBV28	-	TRBJ1-5	TGTGCCAGCAGTTTACTCCGGGACAGCAATCAGCCCCAGCATTTT	CASSLLRDSNQPQHF
-	TRBV4-2	-	TRBJ2-7	TGTGCCAGCAGCCAAGGAAGCGACTATTCCTCCTACGAGCAGTACTTC	CASSQGSDYSSYEQYF
few	TRBV29-1	-	TRBJ1-1	TGCAGCGTTGAAGAATGGGAAGGGTCAGAAGCTTTCTTT	CSVEEWEGSEAFF
-	TRBV6-1	-	TRBJ2-3	TGTGCCAGCAAGGCCACATGGGTAGATACGCAGTATTTT	CASKATWVDTQYF
-	TRBV4-3	-	TRBJ2-1	TGCGCCAGCAGCCATCTCAGCGGAACCTACAATGAGCAGTTCTTC	CASSHLSGTYNEQFF
-	TRBV7-8	-	TRBJ1-1	TGTGCCAGCAGCTTAGAGGGGAGGAACACTGAAGCTTTCTTT	CASSLEGRNTEAFF
-	TRBV28	-	TRBJ2-7	TGTGCCAGCACCACAGGGGGGGGCGACCACGAGCAGTACTTC	CASTTGGGDHEQYF
-	TRBV19	TRBD1	TRBJ2-3	TGTGCCAGTAGTATACTAGGGGGCAATACAGATACGCAGTATTTT	CASSILGGNTDTQYF
-	TRBV19	TRBD1	TRBJ1-5	TGTGCCAGTAGTACGACAGGGAGTAATCAGCCCCAGCATTTT	CASSTTGSNQPQHF
-	TRBV7-9	-	TRBJ2-7	TGTGCCAGCAGCTTAGAGGGGGGAGTCGGCGAGCAGTACTTC	CASSLEGGVGEQYF
-	TRBV5-1	TRBD1	TRBJ2-2	TGCGCCAGCAGCTCGACAGGGGTGGACACCGGGGAGCTGTTTTTT	CASSSTGVDTGELFF
-	TRBV18	-	TRBJ1-2	TGTGCCAGCTCACCACCCGGCGGGTCTAACTATGGCTACACCTTC	CASSPPGGSNYGYTF
once	TRBV4-1	TRBD1	TRBJ1-4	TGCGCCAGCAGCCAAGGGGGGACAGGCCCTCACAGGGCCAAACTGTTTTTT	CASSQGGTGPHRAKLFF